This is a list of T cell receptor beta chains from one sample in a study of cytomegalovirus exposure and HLA in healthy donors. Sequenced by immunoSEQ multiplex PCR; TCRdb stores in-frame clones only, minus some. The table has roughly 200,000 clones, 80% to 90% seen once. What was sequenced was PBMCs. The receptors were sampled from a man younger than 40 in good health and CMV-seronegative. Both conserved end residues are part of each CDR3. Fields, in order: clone size, J gene, D gene, V gene, CDR3 DNA, CDR3 protein. D genes are given only for firm matches. The size of a clone is reported for some rows only, either as once, few or many, or as a class for expanded clones.

abundance: .; j_gene: TRBJ1-5; d_gene: .; v_gene: TRBV2; CDR3nt: TGTGCCAGCAGTGATCAGGGGCGCAATCAGCCCCAGCATTTT; CDR3aa: CASSDQGRNQPQHF
abundance: .; j_gene: TRBJ2-1; d_gene: TRBD2; v_gene: TRBV5-1; CDR3nt: TGCGCCAGCAGCTTGGACGGGCGGGAGGGGTACAATGAGCAGTTCTTC; CDR3aa: CASSLDGREGYNEQFF
abundance: .; j_gene: TRBJ2-2; d_gene: TRBD2; v_gene: TRBV13; CDR3nt: TGTGCCAGCAGCTCGGGACTAGCGGGAAACACCGGGGAGCTGTTTTTT; CDR3aa: CASSSGLAGNTGELFF
abundance: once; j_gene: TRBJ1-2; d_gene: .; v_gene: TRBV7-9; CDR3nt: TGTGCCAGCAGCCCGAGGACAGTCAACTATGGCTACACCTTC; CDR3aa: CASSPRTVNYGYTF
abundance: .; j_gene: TRBJ2-5; d_gene: .; v_gene: TRBV7-8; CDR3nt: TGTGCCAGCAGCCGCACGGGGTATCAACAAGAGACCCAGTACTTC; CDR3aa: CASSRTGYQQETQYF
abundance: .; j_gene: TRBJ1-4; d_gene: TRBD1; v_gene: TRBV18; CDR3nt: TGTGCCAGCTCAGCACAGGGGACTAATGAAAAACTGTTTTTT; CDR3aa: CASSAQGTNEKLFF
abundance: .; j_gene: TRBJ2-7; d_gene: .; v_gene: TRBV21-1; CDR3nt: TGTGCCAGCAGCAAGGGGCACAGAAAGTACGAGCAGTACTTC; CDR3aa: CASSKGHRKYEQYF
abundance: .; j_gene: TRBJ2-7; d_gene: .; v_gene: TRBV6-1; CDR3nt: TGTGCCAGCAGACCGGCTAGCTCCCCTTACGAGCAGTACTTC; CDR3aa: CASRPASSPYEQYF
abundance: once; j_gene: TRBJ1-5; d_gene: TRBD1; v_gene: TRBV28; CDR3nt: TGTGCCAGCAGCACTTCGACAGGGTCAAGGGATAATCAGCCCCAGCATTTT; CDR3aa: CASSTSTGSRDNQPQHF
abundance: .; j_gene: TRBJ2-1; d_gene: TRBD1; v_gene: TRBV30; CDR3nt: TGTGCCTGGAGTCTAAGGACAGGGGGCCTGTTCTTC; CDR3aa: CAWSLRTGGLFF
abundance: .; j_gene: TRBJ1-4; d_gene: .; v_gene: TRBV19; CDR3nt: TGTGCCAGTAGCCGCCCGGGACACCCAACTGGTGAAAAACTGTTTTTT; CDR3aa: CASSRPGHPTGEKLFF
abundance: .; j_gene: TRBJ2-6; d_gene: .; v_gene: TRBV29-1; CDR3nt: TGCAGCGTTGAAGATCCGGGACTCCAATCAAGCTCTGGGGCCAACGTCCTGACTTTC; CDR3aa: CSVEDPGLQSSSGANVLTF
abundance: .; j_gene: TRBJ2-3; d_gene: .; v_gene: TRBV30; CDR3nt: TGTGCCTGGAGTAGGACAGAACACTCCCTCTACACAGATACGCAGTATTTT; CDR3aa: CAWSRTEHSLYTDTQYF
abundance: .; j_gene: TRBJ1-5; d_gene: TRBD1; v_gene: TRBV18; CDR3nt: TGTGCCAGCTCACGATCCGGGACAGGGCTGAACAGCAATCAGCCCCAGCATTTT; CDR3aa: CASSRSGTGLNSNQPQHF
abundance: .; j_gene: TRBJ1-1; d_gene: .; v_gene: TRBV7-9; CDR3nt: TGTGCCAGCAGCTTTCCACAGAGTGACACTGAAGCTTTCTTT; CDR3aa: CASSFPQSDTEAFF
abundance: .; j_gene: TRBJ1-4; d_gene: TRBD1; v_gene: TRBV7-2; CDR3nt: TGTGCCAGCGAACCGGGACAGGGGGCCCCTAATGAAAAACTGTTTTTT; CDR3aa: CASEPGQGAPNEKLFF
abundance: .; j_gene: TRBJ2-3; d_gene: .; v_gene: TRBV28; CDR3nt: TGTGCCAGCAGTTTCCCAGGGGAAAATACGCAGTATTTT; CDR3aa: CASSFPGENTQYF
abundance: few; j_gene: TRBJ1-5; d_gene: .; v_gene: TRBV5-5; CDR3nt: TGTGCCAGCAGCTTGGATCCTCTGGCGCCCCAGCATTTT; CDR3aa: CASSLDPLAPQHF
abundance: .; j_gene: TRBJ1-4; d_gene: .; v_gene: TRBV5-1; CDR3nt: TGCGCCAGCAGTCCATTTTTTGCAACTAATGAAAAACTGTTTTTT; CDR3aa: CASSPFFATNEKLFF
abundance: .; j_gene: TRBJ1-2; d_gene: .; v_gene: TRBV25-1; CDR3nt: TGTGCCAGCATGGGGGTCAGCGGGCACTATGGCTACACCTTC; CDR3aa: CASMGVSGHYGYTF
abundance: few; j_gene: TRBJ2-3; d_gene: .; v_gene: TRBV7-8; CDR3nt: TGTGCCAGCAGCCCAGGGTTAGATACGCAGTATTTT; CDR3aa: CASSPGLDTQYF
abundance: .; j_gene: TRBJ2-7; d_gene: .; v_gene: TRBV18; CDR3nt: TGTGCCAGCTCACCGTCCACCTACGAGCAGTACTTC; CDR3aa: CASSPSTYEQYF
abundance: .; j_gene: TRBJ2-2; d_gene: TRBD1; v_gene: TRBV13; CDR3nt: TGTGCCAGCAGCCGCCTTCAGGGGGTCGCCACCGGGGAGCTGTTTTTT; CDR3aa: CASSRLQGVATGELFF
abundance: once; j_gene: TRBJ1-1; d_gene: .; v_gene: TRBV7-2; CDR3nt: TGTGCCAGCAGCTCCAGGGTAACTGAAGCTTTCTTT; CDR3aa: CASSSRVTEAFF
abundance: .; j_gene: TRBJ2-1; d_gene: .; v_gene: TRBV27; CDR3nt: TGTGCCACCATAAAAGACAGCTACAATGAGCAGTTCTTC; CDR3aa: CATIKDSYNEQFF
abundance: few; j_gene: TRBJ1-2; d_gene: TRBD1; v_gene: TRBV6-5; CDR3nt: TGTGCCAGCAGTTACTCGACGACAGGGCATGGAGGTGGCTACACCTTC; CDR3aa: CASSYSTTGHGGGYTF
abundance: once; j_gene: TRBJ1-4; d_gene: .; v_gene: TRBV15; CDR3nt: TGTGCCACCAGCAGAACCGGGCTAGGGGGTGAAAAACTGTTTTTT; CDR3aa: CATSRTGLGGEKLFF
abundance: .; j_gene: TRBJ2-1; d_gene: TRBD2; v_gene: TRBV30; CDR3nt: TGTGCCGGGACTAGCGGGAGGGCCAATGAGCAGTTCTTC; CDR3aa: CAGTSGRANEQFF
abundance: few; j_gene: TRBJ1-2; d_gene: .; v_gene: TRBV7-8; CDR3nt: TGTGCCAGCAGCTTATTGGCCCCCGCACAGGGCTACACCTTC; CDR3aa: CASSLLAPAQGYTF
abundance: once; j_gene: TRBJ2-7; d_gene: TRBD1; v_gene: TRBV10-1; CDR3nt: TGCGCCAGCAGTACCTCCGGGACAGGGGGCGTCGAGCAGTACTTC; CDR3aa: CASSTSGTGGVEQYF
abundance: .; j_gene: TRBJ2-7; d_gene: TRBD1; v_gene: TRBV7-9; CDR3nt: TGTTCCAGCAGCCAACTCCATACCGGGACAGACGGTTACGAGCAGTACTTC; CDR3aa: CSSSQLHTGTDGYEQYF
abundance: .; j_gene: TRBJ2-1; d_gene: .; v_gene: TRBV27; CDR3nt: TGTGCCAGCAGTCCGTTAAACAATGAGCAGTTCTTC; CDR3aa: CASSPLNNEQFF
abundance: once; j_gene: TRBJ2-5; d_gene: TRBD1; v_gene: TRBV11-2; CDR3nt: TGTGCCAGCAGCTTAACGACAGGGGGCCAAGAGACCCAGTACTTC; CDR3aa: CASSLTTGGQETQYF
abundance: .; j_gene: TRBJ2-2; d_gene: .; v_gene: TRBV19; CDR3nt: TGTGCCAGTAGTATACGGCAGGGCAGGGGTACAGAAACCGGGGAGCTGTTTTTT; CDR3aa: CASSIRQGRGTETGELFF
abundance: .; j_gene: TRBJ2-1; d_gene: .; v_gene: TRBV11-2; CDR3nt: TGTGCCAGCAGCTTAGGGCTAGTGGCATACAATGAGCAGTTCTTC; CDR3aa: CASSLGLVAYNEQFF
abundance: .; j_gene: TRBJ2-7; d_gene: TRBD1; v_gene: TRBV29-1; CDR3nt: TGCAGCGCTATGACGACAGGGGGGCGACACGAGCAGTACTTC; CDR3aa: CSAMTTGGRHEQYF
abundance: .; j_gene: TRBJ2-1; d_gene: TRBD1; v_gene: TRBV5-5; CDR3nt: TGTGCCAGCAGCTTGGTCGGGACAGGGGTCTACAATGAGCAGTTCTTC; CDR3aa: CASSLVGTGVYNEQFF
abundance: .; j_gene: TRBJ2-4; d_gene: TRBD2; v_gene: TRBV23-1; CDR3nt: TGCGCCAGCAGACCGACTAGCGGGGCCAAAAACATTCAGTACTTC; CDR3aa: CASRPTSGAKNIQYF